This entry features one T cell receptor (beta chain) sequence. Its antigen is as yet unknown. After roughly ten days in culture, the CD4+ T cells were isolated. PCR showed that the person got SARS-CoV-2 infection at some point between March and December 2020. This record belongs to a study of vaccination effects on CD4 cells after COVID-19. Overall study results and limits: Marked clonal contraction was seen late after vaccination (in both infection- and vaccine-induced clones).

Using immunoSEQ multiplex PCR, the repertoire was profiled, and TCRdb retains in-frame clones only, with some absent. The repertoire holds 40,000 to 55,000 clones, with about 70% as singletons. The clonotype originates from a human donor who had a prior SARS-CoV-2 infection. The sample consisted of CD4+ T cells from PBMCs cultured without peptide, taken before COVID-19 vaccination.

Here the CDR3 DNA reads TGCAGTGCTAGTATAGCGGGAGGATACAATGAGCAGTTCTTC. Translated: CSASIAGGYNEQFF. This chain connects TRBV20-1 to TRBJ2-1; TRBD2 matches at 10 bases. V lost 3 bases, J lost 4 bases, and 3 bases stayed unmatched. Germline CDR1 and CDR2: DFQATT and SNEGSKA (reference sequence). The CDR3 is 14 amino acids.